The 17 T cell receptor beta chains listed next were all sequenced from one sample in a study of molecular identifiers for immune sequencing clone quantification. TCRdb passed the PCR reads through MiXCR, listing each CDR3 protein once. Of 85,000 to 90,000 distinct CDR3 sequences in the sample, around 25% are singletons; the top ten hold approximately 0.78%. The sequencing sample was made of naive CD8+ T cells from blood, with Jurkat cell RNA spiked in. The sample's subset: FACS-sorted CD8+CD4-CCR7+CD45RA+ naive T cells. Source of these receptors: a human donor in good health. Some libraries in this study had Jurkat cell RNA spiked in.

The table lists this clonotype with many counts. The chain is built from TRBV7-2 and TRBJ2-1, with TRBD2 matching over 8 bases. CDR1 is SGHTA, CDR2 FQGNSA, per germline. This CDR3 has 13 residues. Germline trimming cut 4 bases from V and 8 bases from J; bases unmatched to any gene: 4. The CDR3 sequence: CASSSGLVYEQFF. CDR3 coding DNA: TGTGCCAGCAGCTCGGGACTAGTATATGAGCAGTTCTTC.

Of note for this clonotype: Mismatch with germline at one junction end may stem from a read error. This rearrangement joins TRBV7-9 to TRBJ2-5; no clear D gene. CDR3 size: 13 residues. In germline, CDR1 is SEHNR, CDR2 FQNEAQ (reference sequence). CDR3 amino acids: CASSRTAEEAQYF. Here the CDR3 DNA reads TGTGCCAGCAGCAGAACGGCGGAAGAGGCCCAGTACTTC.

As for this clonotype: One base away lies a much larger clone, so this may be a sequencing read error. V and J are TRBV5-3 and TRBJ2-7; D is perhaps TRBD1 (5 bases). Being an ORF, TRBV5-3 has a function that is uncertain. This CDR3 comprises 14 residues. The CDR3 DNA reads as TGTGCCAGCAGCTTGGAGACAGCCAACTACGAGCAGTACTTC. Protein product: CASSLETANYEQYF.

There are a few counts of this clonotype. One end of the junction is discordant with germline, which a read error may explain. V gene TRBV12-3 or TRBV12-4 combines with J gene TRBJ2-2; no clear D gene. The CDR3 consists of 12 residues. DNA for the CDR3: TGTGCCAGCAGATTAGGGTCCGGGGAGCTGTTTTTT. Protein: CASRLGSGELFF.

Regarding this clonotype: Here the CDR3 omits its conserved ending phenylalanine or tryptophan, so a read error is the likely source. The limits of the CDR3 on the DNA are not certain, so only TCRdb's listed CDR3 is given. This sequence joins TRBV11-2 and TRBJ1-2; TRBD1 is taken as the D call from the table, unchecked against the DNA. Germline CDR1 reads SGHAT; CDR2 reads FQNNGV. Counting both end residues, the CDR3 totals 9 amino acids. CDR3 sequence reads: CASSPRDLL.

The table lists this clonotype with a few counts. The chain couples TRBV5-4 to TRBJ1-1; D gene ambiguous. The CDR3 length is 16 residues. V lost 4 bases, J lost 0 bases, and 16 bases lay in between. Germline V gene sequence: CDR1 SGHNT, CDR2 YYREEE (reference sequence). Here the CDR3 DNA reads TGTGCCAGCAGCCCCGTTGGTGTGGTCATGAACACTGAAGCTTTCTTT. Its protein product is CASSPVGVVMNTEAFF.

Worth noting for this clonotype: A read error may explain this, as a much larger clone is one base away. V and J are TRBV7-9 and TRBJ2-5; tentative D call: TRBD1 (5 bases). Germline CDR1 reads SEHNR; CDR2 reads FQNEAQ (reference sequence). Trimming took off 7 bases at V and 6 bases at J, with 18 bases between the two ends. CDR3 size: 14 residues. CDR3 in amino acids: CASTLGACEQTQYF. The CDR3 DNA reads TGTGCCAGCACCCTAGGGGCGTGCGAACAGACCCAGTACTTC.

V usage is TRBV4-2 and J usage is TRBJ2-1, with D maybe TRBD1 (6 bases). Trimming cost V 2 bases and J 8 bases, with 7 bases left between them. The CDR3 has 12 amino acids. Per germline, CDR1 LGHNA and CDR2 YNFKEQ. In nucleotides, the CDR3 is TGTGCCAGCAGCCAACACAGGGATGAGCAGTTCTTC. Its translation: CASSQHRDEQFF.

For this clonotype: Sequence at one end of the junction differs from germline and may be a read error. This chain uses TRBV29-1 with TRBJ1-1, with a weak D call TRBD1 (6 bases). This CDR3 has 15 amino acids. Germline V gene sequence: CDR1 SQVTM, CDR2 ANQGSEA. The CDR3 spells CSVGGRPNQDTEAFF. The CDR3 DNA follows: TGCAGCGTTGGGGGGCGACCGAACCAAGACACTGAAGCTTTCTTC.

In the case of this clonotype: One end of the junction does not line up with germline, which may come from a read error. The chain carries TRBV28 and TRBJ2-7, with a possible D match to TRBD2 (6 bases). CDR1 is MDHEN, CDR2 SYDVKM, per germline. This CDR3 contains 15 residues. CDR3 loop: CTSSSSGSLGYEQYF. CDR3 sequence (DNA): TGTACCAGCAGTTCCTCCGGGAGTTTGGGATACGAGCAGTACTTC.

This clonotype appeared once. With a much larger clone just one base away, this may be a read error. CDR3 protein: CASRLTGITGELFF. The CDR3 nucleotides are TGTGCCAGTAGGTTAACAGGGATCACCGGGGAGCTGTTTTTT. This chain uses TRBV19 with TRBJ2-2, with D maybe TRBD1 (6 bases). CDR3 length equals 14 residues. Trimming left V 6 bases short and J 4 bases short, with 12 bases between. Per germline, CDR1 LNHDA and CDR2 SQIVND (reference sequence).

This clonotype was counted only a few times. The chain links TRBV28 to TRBJ1-2; D is possibly TRBD1 (5 bases). CDR3 length equals 16 residues. V dropped 2 bases and J dropped 0 bases, with 13 bases sitting between them. CDR1 is MDHEN and CDR2 is SYDVKM in the germline V gene. The CDR3 region has the DNA TGTGCCAGCAGTTTAATAGGGCAAGGGGCTAACTATGGCTACACCTTC. Translating it yields CASSLIGQGANYGYTF.

Turning to this clonotype: One base away lies a much larger clone, so this may be a sequencing read error. The rearrangement joins TRBV2 to TRBJ2-7, with D unclear. CDR1 SNHLY and CDR2 FYNNEI come from the germline V gene. CDR3 length: 13 amino acids. The V end was cut by 4 bases, the J end by 7 bases, with 14 bases between. Here the CDR3 DNA reads TGTGCCAGCAGTGCCGGGCACGGCGAAGAGCAGTACTTC. Encoded protein: CASSAGHGEEQYF.

In regard to this clonotype: This may come from a read error, since a much larger clone is one base off. The chain couples TRBV30 to TRBJ2-2; the D gene could be TRBD1 or TRBD2 (5 bases each). There are 15 residues in the CDR3. Germline V gene lookup returns CDR1 GTSNPN and CDR2 SVGIG (reference sequence). CDR3 bases: TGTGCCTGGAGTGTAGTGGGACCGAACACCGGGGAGCCGTTTTTT. Protein sequence: CAWSVVGPNTGEPFF.

About this clonotype itself: Since a much larger clone is just one base distant, this may be a read error. This rearrangement joins TRBV27 to TRBJ2-3; TRBD2 might be the D (6 bases). The CDR3 is 15 residues long. Looked up from germline, CDR1 is MNHEY and CDR2 is SMNVEV (reference sequence). The CDR3 protein is CASSPRLGSTDTRYF. CDR3 nucleotide sequence: TGTGCCAGCAGTCCCAGACTAGGGAGCACAGATACGCGGTATTTT.

As for this clonotype: Given a much more abundant clone one base away, this may be a read error. The gene calls are TRBV7-9 and TRBJ1-4, with D possibly being TRBD1 (5 bases). Germline V gene data show CDR1 as SEHNR and CDR2 as FQNEAQ (reference sequence). Trimming cost V 5 bases and J 12 bases, with 13 bases left between them. This CDR3 region has 12 residues. The CDR3 is CASSGQGEELFF. Here the CDR3 DNA reads TGTGCCAGCAGCGGTCAGGGAGAAGAACTGTTTTTT.

About this clonotype: Compared with germline, one end of the junction differs, possibly owing to a read error. This chain joins TRBV11-2 and TRBJ2-3, with no clear D. Germline V lookup: CDR1 SGHAT, CDR2 FQNNGV. The CDR3 has 18 amino acids. CDR3 region: CANSTYSIVIAGTDTQYF. DNA for the CDR3: TGTGCCAACAGCACCTACTCCATAGTAATAGCTGGCACAGATACGCAGTATTTT.